The present T cell receptor beta chain was sequenced within a study of shared clonotypes between healthy human individuals. Study conclusions and caveats: Donor scarcity curtailed the genetic and exposure-history diversity represented herein. Some clonotypes were shared by all four sorted-subset donors, while others were not shared. The non-shared ones had lower generation probabilities than the shared ones.

The test was conducted at deep level. Sorted-subset replicate PCR reactions were performed with roughly 200 ng DNA, corresponding to about 30,000 T cell genomes. Sequencing was performed with immunoSEQ multiplex PCR; in TCRdb, only in-frame clones are kept and a portion is missing. The table has hundreds of thousands of clones, around nine tenths seen once. The CDR3 contains 15 residues. For this clone: Its target is unknown.

The source material was memory CD8+ T cells sorted from blood. As to subset: CD45RO+ cells pooled with CCR7-negative TemRA cells. The receptor's source is a man aged 18-30 years in good health. V and J are TRBV12-1 and TRBJ2-4; the table's D gene call, TRBD2, was not cross checked with the DNA. TRBV12-1 is recorded as a pseudogene. As DNA, the CDR3 is TGTGCCAGCAGCCCGGAGCTAGAGGCCAAAAACATTCAGTACTTC. Protein product: CASSPELEAKNIQYF.